The T cell receptor (beta chain) described here comes from a study of response to subunit inactivated influenza vaccine. Findings and caveats of the study: Researchers suggested that each seasonal influenza vaccination recruits few new T cells.

Each CDR3 protein gets one entry after TCRdb re-called the RT-PCR reads with MiXCR. The data show approximately 310,000 distinct CDR3 sequences, about a fifth seen once. The CDR3 spans 16 residues. V lost 4 bases and J 7 bases, leaving 17 bases between the germline ends. Per the germline V gene, CDR1 is MGHRA and CDR2 is YSYEKL. This clonotype was picked up a small number of times. Its specificity is unknown. The chain employs TRBV4-1 and TRBJ1-6; tentatively, D is TRBD1 (6 bases). The sequence was collected from a man between 50 and 69 years old who received an inactivated influenza vaccine. The sequencing used PBMCs from blood, collected about 20 months after vaccination. The CDR3 bases are TGCGCCAGCAGCCCGCGAAGGGGACAAGGAAATTCACCCCTCCACTTT. It specifies CASSPRRGQGNSPLHF.